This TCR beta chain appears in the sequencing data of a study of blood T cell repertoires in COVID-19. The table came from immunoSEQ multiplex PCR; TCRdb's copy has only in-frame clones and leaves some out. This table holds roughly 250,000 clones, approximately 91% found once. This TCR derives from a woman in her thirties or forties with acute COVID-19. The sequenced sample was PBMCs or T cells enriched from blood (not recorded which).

CDR3 residues: CASSSFDGTGVGGYTF. As DNA, the CDR3 is TGTGCCAGCAGCTCGTTTGACGGGACAGGGGTGGGCGGCTACACCTTC. The chain uses TRBV5-4 and TRBJ1-2, with 10 bases that match TRBD1. The J segment lost 8 bases and the V segment lost 3 bases, leaving 13 bases of the junction unmatched. The length of the CDR3 is 16 residues. CDR1 SGHNT and CDR2 YYREEE come from the germline V gene (reference sequence).